Following are 10 T cell receptor beta chains from one sample sequenced in a study of memory CD4+ T cells and cytomegalovirus serostatus. The protocol was immunoSEQ multiplex PCR, while the TCRdb copy is restricted to in-frame clones and leaves out a portion. The repertoire holds about 96,000 clones, 80% seen once, with 3.6% in the top ten. Single viable CD3+CD4+CD8-CD45RO+ cells were sorted as the memory CD4+ T cells. The specimen was memory CD4+ T cells from blood. Receptors originate from an adult in good health and CMV-seropositive.

There are a few counts of this clone. CDR3 nucleotides: TGTGCCAGCAGTTTAGCGGGATCGCCTAGCACAGATACGCAGTATTTT. Protein: CASSLAGSPSTDTQYF. The chain joins TRBV27 to TRBJ2-3; D possibly corresponds to TRBD2 (6 bases). V lost 2 bases and J 0 bases, leaving 12 bases between the germline ends. The germline gives CDR1 MNHEY, CDR2 SMNVEV (reference sequence). The length of the CDR3 is 16 residues.

V gene TRBV7-2 combines with J gene TRBJ1-2; the match to TRBD1 covers 12 bases. Germline CDR1 is SGHTA and CDR2 is FQGNSA. V was clipped by 4 bases and J by 6 bases; unmatched bases: 9. The CDR3 sequence is 16 residues long. This CDR3 is CASSWSGTGGSDGYTF. Written as DNA, the CDR3 is TGTGCCAGCAGCTGGTCCGGGACAGGGGGCTCGGATGGCTACACCTTC. Looking up the rest from reference TRBV7-2 and TRBJ1-2 gives the full variable domain: GAGVSQSPSNKVTEKGKDVELRCDPISGHTALYWYRQSLGQGLEFLIYFQGNSAPDKSGLPSDRFSAERTGGSVSTLTIQRTQQEDSAVYLCASSWSGTGGSDGYTFGSGTRLTVV.

V gene TRBV5-6 combines with J gene TRBJ2-7; D could derive from TRBD1 or TRBD2 (5 bases each). CDR3 length equals 14 residues. Germline V CDR1 and CDR2: SGHDT, YYEEEE. With 0 bases removed from V and 3 bases from J, the gap between germline ends came to 10 bases. CDR3 protein: CASSLGQGRYEQYF. CDR3 nucleotides: TGTGCCAGCAGCTTGGGGCAGGGACGCTACGAGCAGTACTTC.

The chain employs TRBV7-6 and TRBJ2-5; D tentatively fits TRBD1 or TRBD2 (6 bases each). This CDR3 is built from 17 residues. Trimming took off 1 base at V and 2 bases at J, with 17 bases between the two ends. The germline gives CDR1 SGHVS, CDR2 FNYEAQ. CDR3 residues: CASSLVFRGGGQETQYF. Written as DNA, the CDR3 is TGTGCCAGCAGCTTAGTCTTCAGGGGAGGAGGACAAGAGACCCAGTACTTC.

This chain joins TRBV18 and TRBJ2-3, with D possibly matching TRBD1 (5 bases). CDR1 is KGHSH and CDR2 is LQKENI in the germline V gene. Trimming removed 3 bases from V and 2 bases from J, with 12 bases in between. There are 15 residues in the CDR3. CDR3 region: CASSPGGHHTDTQYF. The CDR3 bases are TGTGCCAGCTCACCGGGCGGACACCACACAGATACGCAGTATTTT.

The chain couples TRBV5-1 to TRBJ1-5; D is perhaps TRBD1 (6 bases). The length of the CDR3 is 14 residues. Per germline, CDR1 SGHRS and CDR2 YFSETQ. V lost 3 bases, J lost 7 bases, and 14 bases lay in between. Here the CDR3 DNA reads TGCGCCAGCAGCTGGGGACAAGGGGACCAGCCCCAGCATTTT. It encodes CASSWGQGDQPQHF.

The gene calls are TRBV10-3 and TRBJ1-5; D ambiguous. The CDR3 has 12 residues. V lost 4 bases, J lost 6 bases, and 7 bases lay in between. Germline loops: CDR1 ENHRY, CDR2 SYGVKD. The CDR3 loop is CAISGEGQPQHF. In DNA form, the CDR3 reads TGTGCCATCAGTGGGGAAGGTCAGCCCCAGCATTTT.

V usage is TRBV19 and J usage is TRBJ2-7; the match to TRBD2 covers 7 bases. CDR1 is LNHDA, CDR2 SQIVND, per germline (reference sequence). Trimming removed 10 bases from V and 3 bases from J; junction bases left unmatched: 9. The CDR3 has 13 residues. The CDR3 DNA is TGTGCCACCGGAGGGACTACCTTCTACGAGCAGTACTTC. Protein: CATGGTTFYEQYF.

The V gene is TRBV18, the J gene TRBJ2-6, with no clear D. Germline CDR1 KGHSH, CDR2 LQKENI. Trimming removed 1 base from V and 0 bases from J, with 7 bases in between. The CDR3 extends over 16 amino acids. CDR3 DNA: TGTGCCAGCTCACCACGACAAAACTCTGGGGCCAACGTCCTGACTTTC. This translates into CASSPRQNSGANVLTF.

This clone was recorded a few times. The V call is TRBV28, the J call TRBJ1-5, with D possibly TRBD1 on 6 matching bases. There are 14 residues in the CDR3. The germline V gene encodes CDR1 MDHEN and CDR2 SYDVKM. V gave up 5 bases and J gave up 2 bases, with 10 bases separating them. The CDR3 sequence: CASSPSGGNQPQHF. CDR3 nucleotide sequence: TGTGCCAGCAGTCCGTCAGGGGGCAATCAGCCCCAGCATTTT. Full variable domain (missing parts from reference TRBV28 and TRBJ1-5): DVKVTQSSRYLVKRTGEKVFLECVQDMDHENMFWYRQDPGLGLRLIYFSYDVKMKEKGDIPEGYSVSREKKERFSLILESASTNQTSMYLCASSPSGGNQPQHFGDGTRLSIL.